This T cell receptor (beta chain) was identified in a study of vaccination and CD4 T cells after COVID-19. Regarding this clonotype: Its target is not known.

The Oncomine TCR Beta short-read assay was what sequenced the DNA obtained from cultured CD4+ T cells. TCRdb re-derived calls from the PCR reads in MiXCR, one entry per CDR3 protein. The repertoire holds about 9,200 distinct CDR3 sequences, with under 65% as singletons. Treatment reported: approximately nine-day PBMC culture with coronavirus spike peptide pools or control peptides (ViraFEST assay). CDR3 length equals 12 residues. Trimming took off 3 bases at V and 5 bases at J, with 8 bases between the two ends. The receptor's source is a human donor with COVID-19. The rearrangement links TRBV12-3 or TRBV12-4 to TRBJ2-7; D remains unclear. Sample: cultured CD4+ T cells from blood, taken after SARS-CoV-2 vaccination. CDR3 amino acids: CASSFLWNEQYF. In DNA, the CDR3 is TGTGCCAGCAGTTTTTTGTGGAACGAGCAGTACTTC.